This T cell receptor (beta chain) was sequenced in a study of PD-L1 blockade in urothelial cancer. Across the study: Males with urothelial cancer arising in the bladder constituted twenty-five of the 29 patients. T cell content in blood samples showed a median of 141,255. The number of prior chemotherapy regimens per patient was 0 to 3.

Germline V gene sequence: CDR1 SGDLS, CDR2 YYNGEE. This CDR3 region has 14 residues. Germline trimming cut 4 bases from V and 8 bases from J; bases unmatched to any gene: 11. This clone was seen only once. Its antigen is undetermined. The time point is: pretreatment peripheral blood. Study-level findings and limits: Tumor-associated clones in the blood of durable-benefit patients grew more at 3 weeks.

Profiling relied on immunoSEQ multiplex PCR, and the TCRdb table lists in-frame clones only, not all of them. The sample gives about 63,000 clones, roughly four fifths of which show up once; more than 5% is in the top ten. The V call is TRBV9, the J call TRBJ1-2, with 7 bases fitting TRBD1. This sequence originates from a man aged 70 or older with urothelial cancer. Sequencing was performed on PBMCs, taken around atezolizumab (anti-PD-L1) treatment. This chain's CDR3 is CASSSAGGTRGYTF. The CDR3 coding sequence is TGTGCCAGCAGCTCCGCAGGGGGAACGCGGGGCTACACCTTC.